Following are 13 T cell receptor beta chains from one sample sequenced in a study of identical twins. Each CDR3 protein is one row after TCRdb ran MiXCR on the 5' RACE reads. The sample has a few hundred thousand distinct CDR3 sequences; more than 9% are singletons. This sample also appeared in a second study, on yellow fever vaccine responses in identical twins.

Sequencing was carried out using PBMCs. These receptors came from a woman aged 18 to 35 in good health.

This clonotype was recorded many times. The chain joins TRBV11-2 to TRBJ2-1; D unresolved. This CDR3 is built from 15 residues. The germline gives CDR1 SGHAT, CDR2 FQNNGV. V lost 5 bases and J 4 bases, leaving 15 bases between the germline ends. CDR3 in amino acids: CASSQHRDRYNEQFF. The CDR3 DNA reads TGTGCCAGCAGCCAACACCGCGACCGTTACAATGAGCAGTTCTTC.

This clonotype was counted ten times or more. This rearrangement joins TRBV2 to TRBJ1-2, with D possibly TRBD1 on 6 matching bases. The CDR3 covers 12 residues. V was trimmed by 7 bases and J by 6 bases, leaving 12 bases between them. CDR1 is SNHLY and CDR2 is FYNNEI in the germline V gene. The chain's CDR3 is CASTASGDGYTF. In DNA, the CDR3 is TGTGCCAGCACCGCATCAGGGGATGGCTACACCTTC.

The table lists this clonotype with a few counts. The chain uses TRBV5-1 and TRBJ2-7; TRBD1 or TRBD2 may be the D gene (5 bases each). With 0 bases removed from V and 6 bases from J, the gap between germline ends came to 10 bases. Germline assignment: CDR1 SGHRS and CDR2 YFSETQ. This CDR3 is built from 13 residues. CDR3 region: CASSLGGVLEQYF. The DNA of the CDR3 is TGCGCCAGCAGCTTGGGAGGGGTCCTCGAGCAGTACTTC.

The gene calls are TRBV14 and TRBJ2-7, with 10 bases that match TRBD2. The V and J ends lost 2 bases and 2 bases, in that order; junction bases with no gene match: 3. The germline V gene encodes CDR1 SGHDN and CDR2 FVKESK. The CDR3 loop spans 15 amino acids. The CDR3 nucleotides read TGTGCCAGCAGCCAACTGGGGACTAGCGCCTACGAGCAGTACTTC. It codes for CASSQLGTSAYEQYF.

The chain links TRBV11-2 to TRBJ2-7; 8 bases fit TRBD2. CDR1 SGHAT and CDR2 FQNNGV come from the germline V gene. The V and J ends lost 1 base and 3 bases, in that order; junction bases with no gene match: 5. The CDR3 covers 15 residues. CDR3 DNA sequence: TGTGCCAGCAGCTTAGGAAACAGCGGGAGCTACGAGCAGTACTTC. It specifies CASSLGNSGSYEQYF.

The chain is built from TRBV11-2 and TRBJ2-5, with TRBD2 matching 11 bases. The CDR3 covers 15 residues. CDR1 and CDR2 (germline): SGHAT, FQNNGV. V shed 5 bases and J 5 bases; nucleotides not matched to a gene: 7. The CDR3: CASSILAGGPETQYF. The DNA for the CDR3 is TGTGCCAGCAGCATTTTAGCGGGGGGGCCGGAGACCCAGTACTTC.

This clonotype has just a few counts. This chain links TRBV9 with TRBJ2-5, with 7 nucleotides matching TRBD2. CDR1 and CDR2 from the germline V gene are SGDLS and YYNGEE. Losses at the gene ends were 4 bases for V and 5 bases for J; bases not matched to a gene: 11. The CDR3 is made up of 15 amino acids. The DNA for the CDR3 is TGTGCCAGCAGCCTCACCCCGGGGGGTCCTGAGACCCAGTACTTC. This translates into CASSLTPGGPETQYF.

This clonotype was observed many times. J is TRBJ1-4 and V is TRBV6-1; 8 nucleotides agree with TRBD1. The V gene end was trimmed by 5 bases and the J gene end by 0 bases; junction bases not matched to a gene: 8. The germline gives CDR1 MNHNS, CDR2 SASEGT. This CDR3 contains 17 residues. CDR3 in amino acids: CASSRDRRPSTNEKLFF. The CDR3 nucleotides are TGTGCCAGCAGTAGGGACAGGCGTCCATCAACTAATGAAAAACTGTTTTTT.

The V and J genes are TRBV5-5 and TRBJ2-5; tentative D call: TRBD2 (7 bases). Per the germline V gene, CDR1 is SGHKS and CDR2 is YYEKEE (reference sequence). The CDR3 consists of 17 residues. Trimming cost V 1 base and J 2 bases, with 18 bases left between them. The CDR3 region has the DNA TGTGCCAGCAGCTTGCTCGGGAGGTACAGGGAACAAGAGACCCAGTACTTC. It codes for CASSLLGRYREQETQYF.

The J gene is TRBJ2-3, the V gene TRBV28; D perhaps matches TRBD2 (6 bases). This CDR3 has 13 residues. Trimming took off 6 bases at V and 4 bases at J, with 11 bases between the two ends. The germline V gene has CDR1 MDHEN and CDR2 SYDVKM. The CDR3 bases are TGTGCCAGCAGCAGACTAGTAGCAGATACGCAGTATTTT. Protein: CASSRLVADTQYF. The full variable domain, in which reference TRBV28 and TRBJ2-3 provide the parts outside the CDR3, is DVKVTQSSRYLVKRTGEKVFLECVQDMDHENMFWYRQDPGLGLRLIYFSYDVKMKEKGDIPEGYSVSREKKERFSLILESASTNQTSMYLCASSRLVADTQYFGPGTRLTVL.

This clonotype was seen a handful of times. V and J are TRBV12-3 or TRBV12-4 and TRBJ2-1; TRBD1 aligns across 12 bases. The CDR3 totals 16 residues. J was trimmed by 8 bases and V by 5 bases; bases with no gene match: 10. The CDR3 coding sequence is TGTGCCAGCAGTCACTCCGGGACAGGGGGCATCGATGAGCAGTTCTTC. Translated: CASSHSGTGGIDEQFF.

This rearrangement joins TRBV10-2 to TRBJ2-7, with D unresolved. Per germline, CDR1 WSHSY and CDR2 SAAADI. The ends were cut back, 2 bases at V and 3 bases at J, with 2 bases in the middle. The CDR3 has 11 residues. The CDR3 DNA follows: TGCGCCAGCAGTGAGCACTACGAGCAGTACTTC. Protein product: CASSEHYEQYF.

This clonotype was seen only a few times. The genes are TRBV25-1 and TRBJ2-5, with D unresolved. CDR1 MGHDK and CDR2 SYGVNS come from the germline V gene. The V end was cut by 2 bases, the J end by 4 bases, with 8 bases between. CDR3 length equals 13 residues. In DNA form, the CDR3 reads TGTGCCAGCAGTGAAGGTTCCCGAGAGACCCAGTACTTC. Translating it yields CASSEGSRETQYF. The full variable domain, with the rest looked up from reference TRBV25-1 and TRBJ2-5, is EADIYQTPRYLVIGTGKKITLECSQTMGHDKMYWYQQDPGMELHLIHYSYGVNSTEKGDLSSESTVSRIRTEHFPLTLESARPSHTSQYLCASSEGSRETQYFGPGTRLLVL.